This T cell receptor beta chain was profiled in a study of T-cell reconstitution after alpha-beta-depleted transplantation in children. General observations from the study: Reports say that about two months after transplant, the alpha-beta T cells came out of several hundred graft clones that had expanded. Fresh T-cell production supplied most of the T-cell counts and diversity seen one year after transplant. Recipient T cells and thymic progenitors that survived were the source of the high TCRbeta diversity seen at day 60 in some patients.

V lost 7 bases, J lost 8 bases, and 17 bases lay in between. CDR1 MDHEN and CDR2 SYDVKM come from the germline V gene. The CDR3 spans 14 residues. Unique molecular identifiers were used to barcode this TCRbeta library. Using its own MiXCR run on the PCR reads, TCRdb lists one record per CDR3 protein. Among around 200,000 distinct CDR3 sequences listed, about a tenth were seen once. In this sample, this clonotype turned up many times. The antigen is unknown. This chain joins TRBV28 and TRBJ1-4; D is perhaps TRBD1 (6 bases). The clonotype originates from a child under three years old with acute myeloid leukemia, due to receive a stem cell transplant. Sequencing was performed on PBMCs, taken before TCRalphabeta/CD19-depleted stem cell transplant. The CDR3 nucleotides are TGTGCCAGCACGGGGGCGGACACTCCGGAAAAACTGTTTTTT. Its translation is CASTGADTPEKLFF.